These 8 T cell receptor beta chains were sequenced from one sample in a study of tumor-infiltrating lymphocytes in oesophageal squamous cell carcinoma. TCRdb ran MiXCR on the PCR reads and lists one entry per CDR3 protein. This sample carries 15,000 to 20,000 distinct CDR3 sequences, 35% to 45% of them seen once, and the ten largest clones take around a third. The sample comprised normal esophageal tissue next to the tumor. The receptor set was obtained from a female donor with esophageal squamous cell carcinoma.

The chain carries TRBV10-1 and TRBJ2-5; no firm D call. The DNA matches TRBJ2-6 better at its end, which makes the J call doubtful. CDR1 is WNHNN, CDR2 SYGVQD, per germline (reference sequence). The CDR3 covers 14 residues. This CDR3 reads CASSSGSGANVLTF. Written as DNA, the CDR3 is TGCGCCAGCAGTTCAGGCTCTGGGGCCAACGTCCTGACTTTC.

This clonotype was picked up many times. V and J are TRBV19 and TRBJ2-7; D is unclear. CDR1 LNHDA and CDR2 SQIVND come from the germline V gene (reference sequence). Between the trimmed V and J ends, which lost 3 bases and 2 bases, there was a span of 17 bases. This CDR3 comprises 16 residues. The CDR3 is CASSIKGGVIPYEQYF. The CDR3 DNA follows: TGTGCCAGTAGTATCAAAGGTGGGGTAATACCCTACGAGCAGTACTTC. Complete variable domain (other parts from reference TRBV19 and TRBJ2-7): DGGITQSPKYLFRKEGQNVTLSCEQNLNHDAMYWYRQDPGQGLRLIYYSQIVNDFQKGDIAEGYSVSREKKESFPLTVTSAQKNPTAFYLCASSIKGGVIPYEQYFGPGTRLTVT.

The chain couples TRBV11-1 to TRBJ2-5, with a possible D match to TRBD2 (5 bases). The J call may be incorrect, as the DNA end agrees better with TRBJ2-1. CDR3 size: 15 residues. Germline assignment: CDR1 SGHAT and CDR2 FQDESV (reference sequence). The CDR3 region has the DNA TGTGCCAGCAGCTTCGGGGTACTGTCCTACAATGAGCAGTTCTTC. It translates to CASSFGVLSYNEQFF.

The rearrangement joins TRBV6-5 to TRBJ2-7; 9 bases are shared with TRBD2. The last part of the DNA fits TRBJ2-5 better; the J call may be wrong. Germline CDR1 reads MNHEY; CDR2 reads SVGAGI. CDR3 size: 22 residues. The CDR3 nucleotides are TGTGCCAGCAGTCGAAGTCCCCTGACTAGCGGCTACATACCAAGGTACCAAGAGACCCAGTACTTC. As protein: CASSRSPLTSGYIPRYQETQYF.

A few counts support this clonotype. The chain links TRBV28 to TRBJ2-3; TRBD2 matches 8 bases. The CDR3 is made up of 11 amino acids. The V segment lost 8 bases and the J segment 9 bases; nucleotides outside the gene matches: 4. Per the germline V gene, CDR1 is MDHEN and CDR2 is SYDVKM. The DNA for the CDR3 is TGTGCCAGCCGGGAGGGGGGGACGCAGTATTTT. Translation: CASREGGTQYF.

This clonotype appeared a single time. The chain links TRBV11-2 to TRBJ2-4; 13 nucleotides align to TRBD2. The J call is in doubt because the DNA end fits TRBJ2-5 better. Germline V gene lookup returns CDR1 SGHAT and CDR2 FQNNGV. The CDR3 runs to 17 residues. CDR3 in amino acids: CASSLGTSGRVGETQYF. CDR3 sequence (DNA): TGTGCCAGCAGCTTAGGGACTAGCGGGAGAGTGGGAGAGACCCAGTACTTC.

For this clonotype: The conserved final phenylalanine or tryptophan is absent from the CDR3, which likely points to a read error. The DNA is omitted, as the CDR3 cannot be located on it reliably, and the CDR3 follows TCRdb's listing. This chain uses TRBV7-3 with TRBJ2-3; the table gives TRBD1 as D, unverified against the DNA. The CDR3 is 17 residues long, ends included. Germline V lookup: CDR1 SGHTA, CDR2 FQGTGA. This CDR3 reads CASSPTGTGANEQFFGP.

Ten or more counts support this clonotype. The gene calls are TRBV7-9 and TRBJ2-7; D unclear. CDR1 is SEHNR and CDR2 is FQNEAQ in the germline V gene (reference sequence). Trimming stripped 3 bases from V and 2 bases from J, with 14 bases between. The CDR3 is made up of 15 amino acids. The CDR3 DNA reads TGTGCCAGCAGCTTGAATCAATTGGAACCCTACGAGCAGTACTTC. Protein product: CASSLNQLEPYEQYF.